These T cell receptor beta chains were read from a single sample in a study of control samples from healthy donors and cancer patients. Libraries were prepared by immunoSEQ multiplex PCR; TCRdb keeps only in-frame clonotypes and omits some of them. Of 99,000 or so clones listed, roughly 78% are singletons. Material: blood. Receptors were obtained from a man aged 60 to 69 in good health. Each CDR3 is given with its conserved first and last residue. D genes are given only for firm matches. Some rows have no size entry. The others give once, few or many, or a class for an expanded clone.

J gene	V gene	CDR3 length	clone size	D gene	CDR3 DNA	CDR3 protein
TRBJ1-6	TRBV6-1	14	-	-	TGTGCCAGCAGTGAACCGGGGGAGGGTTCACCCCTCCACTTT	CASSEPGEGSPLHF
TRBJ1-1	TRBV19	14	-	TRBD1	TGTGCCAGTAGTGAGGACAGGGCTAGGCCTGAAGCTTTCTTT	CASSEDRARPEAFF
TRBJ1-2	TRBV19	14	-	-	TGTGCCAGTAGTATCCAGCAGGGGAGGCGTGGCTACACCTTC	CASSIQQGRRGYTF
TRBJ2-5	TRBV4-1	15	-	TRBD2	TGCGCCAGCAGCCTTACTAGCGGGGTTCAAGAGACCCAGTACTTC	CASSLTSGVQETQYF
TRBJ1-4	TRBV19	15	few	-	TGTGCCAGTAGTATCCCAACGGGACGCGAGAGCGGACTGTTTTTT	CASSIPTGRESGLFF
TRBJ1-4	TRBV19	13	once	-	TGTGCCAGTAGTATATCGGCACCTGAAAAACTGTTTTTT	CASSISAPEKLFF
TRBJ1-4	TRBV28	15	-	-	TGTGCCAGCAGTTCAGACAGCGCAACTAATGAAAAACTGTTTTTT	CASSSDSATNEKLFF
TRBJ2-7	TRBV10-3	15	once	TRBD1	TGTGCCATCAGTGAGTCGGGACAGGGTGGGGGCGAGCAGTACTTC	CAISESGQGGGEQYF
TRBJ2-2	TRBV4-2	17	-	TRBD2	TGTGCCAGCAGCCAAGCCGGCGGGAGGAAAGACACCGGGGAGCTGTTTTTT	CASSQAGGRKDTGELFF
TRBJ2-1	TRBV11-2	17	-	TRBD2	TGTGCCAGCAGCCTCTATCGAGCGGGGGGCTCCTACAATGAGCAGTTCTTC	CASSLYRAGGSYNEQFF
TRBJ2-3	TRBV7-2	13	-	-	TGTGCCAGCAGCCCTACTAAGGCAGATACGCAGTATTTT	CASSPTKADTQYF
TRBJ1-1	TRBV21-1	18	-	-	TGTGCCAGCAACAACCCCGTTGCGGCTCTAGATTCGCTAACTGAAGCTTTCTTT	CASNNPVAALDSLTEAFF
TRBJ1-5	TRBV4-1	13	-	-	TGCGCCAGCAGCCAAGAGGGGGATCAGCCCCAGCATTTT	CASSQEGDQPQHF
TRBJ2-5	TRBV23-1	14	-	-	TGCGCCAGCCGACCCTGGGTAGGCGGAGAGACCCAGTACTTC	CASRPWVGGETQYF
TRBJ1-6	TRBV3-1/TRBV3-2	13	-	-	TGTGCCAGCAGGAGGGGCGTCCTTTCACCCCTCCACTTT	CASRRGVLSPLHF
TRBJ2-7	TRBV7-9	11	-	-	TGTGCCAGCAACCCGGGGCCGGGGCAGTACTTC	CASNPGPGQYF
TRBJ2-3	TRBV3-1/TRBV3-2	15	-	-	TGTGCCAGCAGCCAAGATCACGACCCTACAGATACGCAGTATTTT	CASSQDHDPTDTQYF
TRBJ2-3	TRBV5-1	12	-	TRBD2	TGCGCCAGCCGGGGGGACACAGATACGCAGTATTTT	CASRGDTDTQYF
TRBJ2-3	TRBV3-1/TRBV3-2	16	-	-	TGTGCCAGCAGCCAAGATGGAAGCGGTTACACAGATACGCAGTATTTT	CASSQDGSGYTDTQYF
TRBJ2-2	TRBV5-1	15	-	-	TGCGCCAGCAGCTCCCGGGACCCACACACCGGGGAGCTGTTTTTT	CASSSRDPHTGELFF
TRBJ1-2	TRBV9	13	-	TRBD1	TGTGCCAGCGGCACAGGGGGCGGCTATGGCTACACCTTC	CASGTGGGYGYTF
TRBJ2-5	TRBV30	16	-	-	TGTGCCTGGAGTGTAGGGCGCCAGGGGTTGGGAGAGACCCAGTACTTC	CAWSVGRQGLGETQYF
TRBJ1-4	TRBV18	16	-	-	TGTGCCAGCTCGTACGACAGTCCTGCAACTAATGAAAAACTGTTTTTT	CASSYDSPATNEKLFF
TRBJ2-7	TRBV5-6	14	-	-	TGTGCCAGCAGCTACAGACAGAGCACCTACGAGCAGTACTTC	CASSYRQSTYEQYF
TRBJ2-7	TRBV7-9	14	-	-	TGTGCCAGCAGCTTAGGGTCAAGCCCCTACGAGCAGTACTTC	CASSLGSSPYEQYF
TRBJ2-3	TRBV30	14	-	-	TGTGCCTGGAGTCCTGGACAGCATGGGGATACGCAGTATTTT	CAWSPGQHGDTQYF
TRBJ1-3	TRBV19	19	-	-	TGTGCCAGTAGTATAAAGGGTTCGCGCCTTGTGAGCTCTGGAAACACCATATATTTT	CASSIKGSRLVSSGNTIYF
TRBJ2-7	TRBV19	13	-	-	TGTGCCAGTAGTATAACAGATTCCTACGAGCAGTACTTC	CASSITDSYEQYF
TRBJ2-1	TRBV5-1	12	-	-	TGCGCCAGCAGGCGTGAGGGGAATGAGCAGTTCTTC	CASRREGNEQFF
TRBJ1-2	TRBV20-1	14	-	-	TGCAGTGCTAGTAACCGGGTCCTAAGATTCGGCTACACCTTC	CSASNRVLRFGYTF
TRBJ1-2	TRBV6-5	12	-	-	TGTGCCAGCAGTTACGGAAGCTATGGCTACACCTTC	CASSYGSYGYTF
TRBJ2-7	TRBV13	14	-	-	TGTGCCAGCAGCTTCCCTAGCGCCGAGTACGAGCAGTACTTC	CASSFPSAEYEQYF
TRBJ1-5	TRBV28	19	once	-	TGTGCCAGCAGAGGGTTCAGGGGCCAGGGAAAAGGGGGCAATCAGCCCCAGCATTTT	CASRGFRGQGKGGNQPQHF
TRBJ2-7	TRBV11-2	15	-	TRBD1	TGTGCCAGCAGCTCATCGGACAGGAGCCTTAGGGAGCAGTACTTC	CASSSSDRSLREQYF
TRBJ2-1	TRBV6-4	14	few	-	TGTGCCAGCAGGAAGGTTGGGGGCTACAATGAGCAGTTCTTC	CASRKVGGYNEQFF
TRBJ2-1	TRBV19	15	-	-	TGTGCCAGTAGTATAGGCGGCGGAGACTACAATGAGCAGTTCTTC	CASSIGGGDYNEQFF
TRBJ2-1	TRBV25-1	15	few	-	TGTGCCAGCAGTGAATCTCGGGAGAGATACAATGAGCAGTTCTTC	CASSESRERYNEQFF
TRBJ2-1	TRBV9	18	-	TRBD2	TGTGCCAGCAGCGTAGTGACTAGCGGGGGCAACTCCTACAATGAGCAGTTCTTC	CASSVVTSGGNSYNEQFF
TRBJ1-6	TRBV5-1	14	-	TRBD1	TGCGCCAGCAGCCTGACAGGGATCCCATCACCCCTCCACTTT	CASSLTGIPSPLHF
TRBJ2-1	TRBV27	17	-	TRBD2	TGTGCCAGCCATGGGGAAGCTAGCGGGGGGACCTACAATGAGCAGTTCTTC	CASHGEASGGTYNEQFF
TRBJ2-5	TRBV3-1/TRBV3-2	14	-	-	TGTGCCAGCAGCCCCCCCAGGGGCCAAGAGACCCAGTACTTC	CASSPPRGQETQYF
TRBJ2-7	TRBV4-1	16	-	-	TGCGCCAGCAGCCCTCTACAGGGTGTCCTCTCCTACGAGCAGTACTTC	CASSPLQGVLSYEQYF
TRBJ2-5	TRBV7-2	15	-	TRBD2	TGTGCCAGCAGCTTAGCGGGTACTAGCGAAGAGACCCAGTACTTC	CASSLAGTSEETQYF
TRBJ2-3	TRBV28	14	-	TRBD1	TGTGCCAGCTGGACGACAGGGCAAAAAGATACGCAGTATTTT	CASWTTGQKDTQYF
TRBJ2-5	TRBV10-3	15	-	TRBD2	TGTGCCATCAGTGTCGGGGGAGGGGAAGGGGCCACCCAGTACTTC	CAISVGGGEGATQYF
TRBJ1-1	TRBV13	14	-	TRBD1	TGTGCCAGCAGCCCTGACAGGGAGTACACTGAAGCTTTCTTT	CASSPDREYTEAFF
TRBJ2-1	TRBV11-2	15	-	-	TGTGCCAGCAGCTTGAACACGGGCGCGTACAATGAGCAGTTCTTC	CASSLNTGAYNEQFF
TRBJ2-7	TRBV6-5	14	once	TRBD2	TGTGCCAGCCGAACTAGCGGGAGGACCCACGAGCAGTACTTC	CASRTSGRTHEQYF
TRBJ1-2	TRBV30	15	-	-	TGTGCCTCCATGGACAGCTACTTAGCTAACTATGGCTACACCTTC	CASMDSYLANYGYTF